This T cell receptor beta chain was captured in a study of blood T cell repertoires in COVID-19. Study overall: The United States, Italy and Spain were the sources of the acute and convalescent COVID-19 samples.

The CDR3 runs to 22 residues. The data were produced by immunoSEQ multiplex PCR, yet TCRdb's version contains in-frame clones alone and is incomplete. The profile shows a few hundred thousand clones, 65% to 90% of them singletons. Sample: peripheral blood. The chain has TRBV21-1 and TRBJ2-7; the DNA was not compared with TRBD2, the D call given in the table. TRBV21-1 is flagged as a pseudogene. The sequence was collected from a man in his fifties or sixties with active or convalescent COVID-19. The CDR3 bases are TGTGCCAGCAGCCCTGGGACTAGCGGGAGCCGAACTATCCCCCCCACGACTTACGAGCAGTACTTC. Protein: CASSPGTSGSRTIPPTTYEQYF.